The rows below give T cell receptor beta chains drawn from one sample of a study of control samples from healthy donors and cancer patients. Assay used: immunoSEQ multiplex PCR; TCRdb lists only in-frame clones, some missing. The data contain around 180,000 clones, just over 85% of them singletons. Sequences were obtained from blood. The receptors were gathered from a young woman in good health. Each CDR3 is given with its conserved first and last residue. The D gene is left open where the match is weak. The size field is filled for only some rows; it gives once, few, many or a size class.

j_gene: TRBJ1-2
abundance: few
d_gene: .
v_gene: TRBV15
CDR3nt: TGTGCCACCAGCCCTTATGCCCCCGGCTACACCTTC
CDR3aa: CATSPYAPGYTF

j_gene: TRBJ2-1
abundance: .
d_gene: TRBD2
v_gene: TRBV6-5
CDR3nt: TGTGCCAGCGCCACAGCGGGAGACTACAATGAGCAGTTCTTC
CDR3aa: CASATAGDYNEQFF

j_gene: TRBJ1-1
abundance: .
d_gene: TRBD1
v_gene: TRBV12-3/TRBV12-4
CDR3nt: TGTGCCAGCAGCCGGGGGGGACAGGGGGCGGCTTTCTTT
CDR3aa: CASSRGGQGAAFF

j_gene: TRBJ1-5
abundance: .
d_gene: TRBD1
v_gene: TRBV2
CDR3nt: TGTGCCAGCAGTGCCCCCGGGACAGGGCACCAGCCCCAGCATTTT
CDR3aa: CASSAPGTGHQPQHF

j_gene: TRBJ1-5
abundance: few
d_gene: .
v_gene: TRBV27
CDR3nt: TGTGCCAGCAGTTTAAGCAGGGGCGATCAGCCCCAGCATTTT
CDR3aa: CASSLSRGDQPQHF

j_gene: TRBJ1-1
abundance: .
d_gene: .
v_gene: TRBV30
CDR3nt: TGTGCCTGGAGTCCAAGTTTCGGGGGGGTCCGCCCCAGCAGGGCCACTGAAGCTTTCTTT
CDR3aa: CAWSPSFGGVRPSRATEAFF

j_gene: TRBJ2-5
abundance: once
d_gene: .
v_gene: TRBV5-1
CDR3nt: TGCGCCAGCAGGCCCGGGATCCATCAAGAGACCCAGTACTTC
CDR3aa: CASRPGIHQETQYF

j_gene: TRBJ2-1
abundance: .
d_gene: .
v_gene: TRBV6-2/TRBV6-3
CDR3nt: TGTGCCAGCAGTTACTCCCGAAACAATGAGCAGTTCTTC
CDR3aa: CASSYSRNNEQFF

j_gene: TRBJ2-7
abundance: .
d_gene: .
v_gene: TRBV19
CDR3nt: TGTGCCAGTAGTCATCAAAGGCGGGGTGGCGAGCAGTACTTC
CDR3aa: CASSHQRRGGEQYF

j_gene: TRBJ1-1
abundance: .
d_gene: .
v_gene: TRBV4-1
CDR3nt: TGCGCCAGCAGTCAGGGAGTGAACACTGAAGCTTTCTTT
CDR3aa: CASSQGVNTEAFF

j_gene: TRBJ1-1
abundance: .
d_gene: TRBD1
v_gene: TRBV11-3
CDR3nt: TGTGCCAGCAGCCTACAGGGGGGGACTGAAGCTTTCTTT
CDR3aa: CASSLQGGTEAFF

j_gene: TRBJ2-2
abundance: .
d_gene: .
v_gene: TRBV10-3
CDR3nt: TGTGCCATCAGCGGTAGGGATTCCGGGGAGCTGTTTTTT
CDR3aa: CAISGRDSGELFF

j_gene: TRBJ2-1
abundance: .
d_gene: TRBD2
v_gene: TRBV4-1
CDR3nt: TGCGCCAGCAAAACGGGACTAGCGGGGGGGCCTAGCTCCTACAATGAGCAGTTCTTC
CDR3aa: CASKTGLAGGPSSYNEQFF

j_gene: TRBJ2-7
abundance: .
d_gene: .
v_gene: TRBV10-3
CDR3nt: TGTGCCATCACCGAGGGGGGAACCTACGAGCAGTACTTC
CDR3aa: CAITEGGTYEQYF

j_gene: TRBJ2-2
abundance: .
d_gene: TRBD1
v_gene: TRBV6-5
CDR3nt: TGTGCCAGCATTCGGACAGGGGGAAACACCGGGGAGCTGTTTTTT
CDR3aa: CASIRTGGNTGELFF

j_gene: TRBJ2-3
abundance: .
d_gene: .
v_gene: TRBV4-1
CDR3nt: TGCGCCAGCAGCCAAGGGAGTAGACCTAGCACAGATACGCAGTATTTT
CDR3aa: CASSQGSRPSTDTQYF

j_gene: TRBJ2-5
abundance: few
d_gene: .
v_gene: TRBV29-1
CDR3nt: TGCAGCGTTGATCCAGAACAAGGGGGAGAGACCCAGTACTTC
CDR3aa: CSVDPEQGGETQYF

j_gene: TRBJ1-2
abundance: once
d_gene: .
v_gene: TRBV15
CDR3nt: TGTGCCACCAGCGAAACGGACAGACCACCTAACTATGGCTACACCTTC
CDR3aa: CATSETDRPPNYGYTF

j_gene: TRBJ2-7
abundance: .
d_gene: .
v_gene: TRBV5-4
CDR3nt: TGTGCCAGCAGCTTAATGGACTTTACCGAGCAGTACTTC
CDR3aa: CASSLMDFTEQYF

j_gene: TRBJ1-1
abundance: once
d_gene: TRBD1
v_gene: TRBV19
CDR3nt: TGTGCCAGTAGTATCGGGACAGGGGGCAGGAGCACTGAAGCTTTCTTT
CDR3aa: CASSIGTGGRSTEAFF

j_gene: TRBJ2-1
abundance: .
d_gene: .
v_gene: TRBV19
CDR3nt: TGTGCCAGTATGGGGGGCGGACCTGACCGAGGGTACAATGAGCAGTTCTTC
CDR3aa: CASMGGGPDRGYNEQFF

j_gene: TRBJ1-6
abundance: .
d_gene: .
v_gene: TRBV5-1
CDR3nt: TGCGCCAGCAGCTTGGGTGCAGGTCCGGGTTCACCCCTCCACTTT
CDR3aa: CASSLGAGPGSPLHF

j_gene: TRBJ2-7
abundance: .
d_gene: .
v_gene: TRBV19
CDR3nt: TGTGCCAGTAGTATAGGCGACAGGTCCTACGAGCAGTACTTC
CDR3aa: CASSIGDRSYEQYF

j_gene: TRBJ1-1
abundance: .
d_gene: .
v_gene: TRBV5-1
CDR3nt: TGCGCCAGCAGCTTACGGACGGGCACTGAAGCTTTCTTT
CDR3aa: CASSLRTGTEAFF

j_gene: TRBJ1-5
abundance: .
d_gene: .
v_gene: TRBV27
CDR3nt: TGTGCCAGCAGTTTCAGGGGCAATCAGCCCCAGCATTTT
CDR3aa: CASSFRGNQPQHF

j_gene: TRBJ1-5
abundance: many
d_gene: .
v_gene: TRBV24-1
CDR3nt: TGTGCCACCAGTGATTTTGATGGACTAAGGAATCAGCCCCAGCATTTT
CDR3aa: CATSDFDGLRNQPQHF

j_gene: TRBJ2-3
abundance: few
d_gene: .
v_gene: TRBV25-1
CDR3nt: TGTGCCAGCAGTGAAAAAAATCGGGACGCCCTCACAGATACGCAGTATTTT
CDR3aa: CASSEKNRDALTDTQYF

j_gene: TRBJ2-3
abundance: .
d_gene: TRBD1
v_gene: TRBV9
CDR3nt: TGTGCCAGCAACAAGGGGGCAGGAGGAGATACGCAGTATTTT
CDR3aa: CASNKGAGGDTQYF

j_gene: TRBJ2-7
abundance: .
d_gene: .
v_gene: TRBV28
CDR3nt: TGTGCCAGCAGTTTTCCGGGGGCCAGGTTGACCTTAAACGAGCAGTACTTC
CDR3aa: CASSFPGARLTLNEQYF

j_gene: TRBJ1-1
abundance: .
d_gene: .
v_gene: TRBV12-3/TRBV12-4
CDR3nt: TGTGCCAGCAGTTTAGCCAGGGACACTGAAGCTTTCTTT
CDR3aa: CASSLARDTEAFF

j_gene: TRBJ1-2
abundance: .
d_gene: .
v_gene: TRBV19
CDR3nt: TGTGCCAGTAACACGGTCGAGGGGATTAATGGCTACACCTTC
CDR3aa: CASNTVEGINGYTF

j_gene: TRBJ1-1
abundance: .
d_gene: .
v_gene: TRBV4-2
CDR3nt: TGTGCCAGCAGCCAGCATGGGTCCGGGGACACTGAAGCTTTCTTT
CDR3aa: CASSQHGSGDTEAFF

j_gene: TRBJ2-3
abundance: .
d_gene: TRBD2
v_gene: TRBV19
CDR3nt: TGTGCCAGTAGTATCGGCGGGAGAAGGTTTGATACGCAGTATTTT
CDR3aa: CASSIGGRRFDTQYF

j_gene: TRBJ2-1
abundance: .
d_gene: .
v_gene: TRBV2
CDR3nt: TGTGCCAGCGGGTGGGGGTCGGCTTACAATGAGCAGTTCTTC
CDR3aa: CASGWGSAYNEQFF

j_gene: TRBJ2-7
abundance: .
d_gene: TRBD2
v_gene: TRBV5-1
CDR3nt: TGCGCCAGCAGCTTGGAGCGGGAGAAGAAACTCTGGGAGCAGTACTTC
CDR3aa: CASSLEREKKLWEQYF

j_gene: TRBJ2-5
abundance: .
d_gene: .
v_gene: TRBV5-1
CDR3nt: TGCGCCAGTAGCAAAGAGTGGGGACCCGACGGTGGGGAGACCCAGTACTTC
CDR3aa: CASSKEWGPDGGETQYF

j_gene: TRBJ1-1
abundance: .
d_gene: .
v_gene: TRBV7-9
CDR3nt: TGTGCCAGCAGCTTTTCGGGGCGGACTGAAGCTTTCTTT
CDR3aa: CASSFSGRTEAFF

j_gene: TRBJ1-2
abundance: .
d_gene: TRBD1
v_gene: TRBV19
CDR3nt: TGTGCCAGTAGTATGGGGACAGGGCCTAACTATGGCTACACCTTC
CDR3aa: CASSMGTGPNYGYTF

j_gene: TRBJ1-5
abundance: .
d_gene: .
v_gene: TRBV19
CDR3nt: TGTGCCAGTAGTATAAGTCCAGGGAATCAGCCCCAGCATTTT
CDR3aa: CASSISPGNQPQHF

j_gene: TRBJ2-7
abundance: .
d_gene: .
v_gene: TRBV27
CDR3nt: TGTGCCAGCAGTTTAGGCGCGAGGGGATACGAGCAGTACTTC
CDR3aa: CASSLGARGYEQYF